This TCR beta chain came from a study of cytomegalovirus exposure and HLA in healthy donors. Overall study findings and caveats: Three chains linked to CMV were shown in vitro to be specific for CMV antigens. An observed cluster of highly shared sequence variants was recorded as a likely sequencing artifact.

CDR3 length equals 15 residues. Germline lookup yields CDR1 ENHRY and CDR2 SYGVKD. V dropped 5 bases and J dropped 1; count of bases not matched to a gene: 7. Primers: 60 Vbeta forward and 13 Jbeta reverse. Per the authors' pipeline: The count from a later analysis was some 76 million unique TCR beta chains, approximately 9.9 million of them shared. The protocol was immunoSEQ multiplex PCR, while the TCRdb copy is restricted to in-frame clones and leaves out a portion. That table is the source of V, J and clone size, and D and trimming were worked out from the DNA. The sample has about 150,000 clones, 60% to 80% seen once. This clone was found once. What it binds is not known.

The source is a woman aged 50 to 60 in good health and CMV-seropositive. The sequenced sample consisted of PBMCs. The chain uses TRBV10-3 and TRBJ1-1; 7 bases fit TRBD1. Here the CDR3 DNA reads TGTGCCATCAGTCCCGCGGACAGGTCGAACACTGAAGCTTTCTTT. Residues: CAISPADRSNTEAFF.